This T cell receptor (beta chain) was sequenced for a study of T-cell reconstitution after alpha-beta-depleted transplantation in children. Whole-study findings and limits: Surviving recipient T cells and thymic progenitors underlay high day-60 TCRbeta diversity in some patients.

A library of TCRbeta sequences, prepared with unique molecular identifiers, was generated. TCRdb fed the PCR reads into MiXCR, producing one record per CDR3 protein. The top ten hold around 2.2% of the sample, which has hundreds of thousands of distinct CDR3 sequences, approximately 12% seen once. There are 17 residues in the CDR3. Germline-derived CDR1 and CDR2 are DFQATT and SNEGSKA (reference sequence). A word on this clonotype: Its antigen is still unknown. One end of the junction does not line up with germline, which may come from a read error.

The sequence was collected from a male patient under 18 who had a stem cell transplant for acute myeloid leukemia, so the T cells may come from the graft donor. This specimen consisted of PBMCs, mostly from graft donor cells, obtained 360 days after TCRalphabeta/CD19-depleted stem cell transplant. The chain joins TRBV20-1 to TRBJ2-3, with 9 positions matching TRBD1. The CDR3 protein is CCARDLKTGGLTDTQYF. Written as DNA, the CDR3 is TGCTGTGCTAGAGATCTGAAGACAGGGGGACTCACAGATACGCAGTATTTT.